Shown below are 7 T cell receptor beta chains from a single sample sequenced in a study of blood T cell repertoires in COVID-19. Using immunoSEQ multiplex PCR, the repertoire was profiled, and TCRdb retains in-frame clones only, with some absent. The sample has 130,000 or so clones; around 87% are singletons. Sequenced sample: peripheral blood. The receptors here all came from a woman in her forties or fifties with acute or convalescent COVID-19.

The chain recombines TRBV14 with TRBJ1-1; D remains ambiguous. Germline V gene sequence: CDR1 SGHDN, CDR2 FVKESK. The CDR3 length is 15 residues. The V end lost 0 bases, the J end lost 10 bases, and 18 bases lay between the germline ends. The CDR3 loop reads CASSQDQTAGRIAFF. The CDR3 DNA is TGTGCCAGCAGCCAAGATCAAACAGCGGGCAGAATAGCTTTCTTT.

DNA for the CDR3: TGTGCTAGTGGTTTGACCCCGGTTGGGCGGGGCACAGATACGCAGTATTTT. This translates into CASGLTPVGRGTDTQYF. V is TRBV12-5 and J is TRBJ2-3; perhaps TRBD2 as D (5 bases). This CDR3 has 17 amino acids. Trimming took off 2 bases at V and 1 base at J, with 16 bases between the two ends. From germline, CDR1 is LGHNT and CDR2 FRNRAP. Together with reference TRBV12-5 and TRBJ2-3, the CDR3 gives the full variable domain: DARVTQTPRHKVTEMGQEVTMRCQPILGHNTVFWYRQTMMQGLELLAYFRNRAPLDDSGMPKDRFSAEMPDATLATLKIQPSEPRDSAVYFCASGLTPVGRGTDTQYFGPGTRLTVL.

The DNA of the CDR3 is TGTGCCAGCAGTTTATGGCCTAGCGGGGAGAATGAGCAGTTCTTC. This translates into CASSLWPSGENEQFF. This rearrangement joins TRBV27 to TRBJ2-1, with TRBD2 matching 9 bases. The V gene end was trimmed by 1 base and the J gene end by 7 bases; junction bases not matched to a gene: 5. Germline values: CDR1 MNHEY, CDR2 SMNVEV (reference sequence). The CDR3 has 15 residues.

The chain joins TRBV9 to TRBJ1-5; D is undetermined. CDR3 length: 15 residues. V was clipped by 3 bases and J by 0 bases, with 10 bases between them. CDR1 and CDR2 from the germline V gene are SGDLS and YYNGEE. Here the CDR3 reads CASSGGESSNQPQHF. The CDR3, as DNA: TGTGCCAGCAGCGGCGGCGAGAGTAGCAATCAGCCCCAGCATTTT.

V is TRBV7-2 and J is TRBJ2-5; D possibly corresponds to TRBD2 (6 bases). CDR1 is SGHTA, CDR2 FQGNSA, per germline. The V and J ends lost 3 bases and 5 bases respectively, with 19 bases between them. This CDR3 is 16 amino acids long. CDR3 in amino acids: CASSLRRGRVGETQYF. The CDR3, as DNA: TGTGCCAGCAGCTTGCGGCGGGGCAGGGTGGGGGAGACCCAGTACTTC. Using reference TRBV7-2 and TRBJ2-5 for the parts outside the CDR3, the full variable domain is GAGVSQSPSNKVTEKGKDVELRCDPISGHTALYWYRQSLGQGLEFLIYFQGNSAPDKSGLPSDRFSAERTGGSVSTLTIQRTQQEDSAVYLCASSLRRGRVGETQYFGPGTRLLVL.

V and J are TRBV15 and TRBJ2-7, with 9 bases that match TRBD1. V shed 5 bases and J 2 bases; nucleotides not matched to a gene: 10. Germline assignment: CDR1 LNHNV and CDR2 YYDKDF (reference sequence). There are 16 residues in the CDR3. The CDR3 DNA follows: TGTGCCACCAGCCGAATTTCCTGGACAGGGGCCTACGAGCAGTACTTC. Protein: CATSRISWTGAYEQYF.

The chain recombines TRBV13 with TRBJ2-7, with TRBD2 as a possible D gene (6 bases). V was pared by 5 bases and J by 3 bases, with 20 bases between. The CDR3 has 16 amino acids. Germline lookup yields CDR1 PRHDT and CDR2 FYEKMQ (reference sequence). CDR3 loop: CASSPLAGRGNYEQYF. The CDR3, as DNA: TGTGCCAGCAGCCCCCTCGCCGGGCGGGGAAACTACGAGCAGTACTTC. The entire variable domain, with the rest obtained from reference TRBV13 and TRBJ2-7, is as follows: AAGVIQSPRHLIKEKRETATLKCYPIPRHDTVYWYQQGPGQDPQFLISFYEKMQSDKGSIPDRFSAQQFSDYHSELNMSSLELGDSALYFCASSPLAGRGNYEQYFGPGTRLTVT.